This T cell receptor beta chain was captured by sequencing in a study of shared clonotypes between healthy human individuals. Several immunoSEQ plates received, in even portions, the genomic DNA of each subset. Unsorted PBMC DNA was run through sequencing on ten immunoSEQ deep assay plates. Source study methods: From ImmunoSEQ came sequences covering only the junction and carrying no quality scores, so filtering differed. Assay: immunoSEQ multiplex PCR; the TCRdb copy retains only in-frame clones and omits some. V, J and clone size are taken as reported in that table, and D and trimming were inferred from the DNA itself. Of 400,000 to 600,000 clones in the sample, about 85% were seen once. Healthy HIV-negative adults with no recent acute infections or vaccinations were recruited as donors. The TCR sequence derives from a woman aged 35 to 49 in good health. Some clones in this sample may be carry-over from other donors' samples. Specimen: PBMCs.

CDR3 nucleotides: TGTGCCTGGAGTGGGTCAACAAGAGCTAGCACAGATACGCAGTATTTT. It translates to CAWSGSTRASTDTQYF. V usage is TRBV30 and J usage is TRBJ2-3, with D hard to call. This CDR3 is 16 amino acids long. Germline V CDR1 and CDR2: GTSNPN, SVGIG (reference sequence). Trimming stripped 1 base from V and 0 bases from J, with 14 bases between.